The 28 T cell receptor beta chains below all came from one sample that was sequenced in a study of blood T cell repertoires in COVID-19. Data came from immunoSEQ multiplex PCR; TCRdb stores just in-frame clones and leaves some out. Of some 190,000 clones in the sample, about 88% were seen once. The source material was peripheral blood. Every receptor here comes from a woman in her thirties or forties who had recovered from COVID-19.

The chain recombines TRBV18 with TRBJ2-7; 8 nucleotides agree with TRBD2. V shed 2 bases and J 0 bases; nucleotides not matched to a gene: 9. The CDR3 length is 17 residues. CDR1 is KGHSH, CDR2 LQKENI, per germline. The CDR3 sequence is CASSPVASGLNSYEQYF. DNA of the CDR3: TGTGCCAGCTCACCAGTGGCTAGCGGGCTGAACTCCTACGAGCAGTACTTC. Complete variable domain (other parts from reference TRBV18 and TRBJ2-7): NAGVMQNPRHLVRRRGQEARLRCSPMKGHSHVYWYRQLPEEGLKFMVYLQKENIIDESGMPKERFSAEFPKEGPSILRIQQVVRGDSAAYFCASSPVASGLNSYEQYFGPGTRLTVT.

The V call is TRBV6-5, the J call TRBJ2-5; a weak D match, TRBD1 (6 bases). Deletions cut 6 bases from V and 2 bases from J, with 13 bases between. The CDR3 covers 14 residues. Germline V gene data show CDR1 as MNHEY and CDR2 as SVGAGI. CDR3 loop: CASSATGWQETQYF. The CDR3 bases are TGTGCCAGCAGCGCTACAGGGTGGCAAGAGACCCAGTACTTC.

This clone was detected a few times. The chain's CDR3 is CASSYGETNTEAFF. In nucleotides, the CDR3 is TGTGCCAGCAGTTACGGAGAGACGAACACTGAAGCTTTCTTT. V and J are TRBV6-5 and TRBJ1-1; no reliable D call. V lost 2 bases, J lost 1 base, and 8 bases lay in between. There are 14 residues in the CDR3. Germline CDR1 reads MNHEY; CDR2 reads SVGAGI.

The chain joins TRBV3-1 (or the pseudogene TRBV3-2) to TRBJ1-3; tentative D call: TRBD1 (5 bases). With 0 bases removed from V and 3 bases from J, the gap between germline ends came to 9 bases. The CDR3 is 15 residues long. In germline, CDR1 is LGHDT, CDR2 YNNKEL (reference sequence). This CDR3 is CASSQDGGNGNTIYF. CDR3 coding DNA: TGTGCCAGCAGCCAAGACGGGGGAAATGGAAACACCATATATTTT.

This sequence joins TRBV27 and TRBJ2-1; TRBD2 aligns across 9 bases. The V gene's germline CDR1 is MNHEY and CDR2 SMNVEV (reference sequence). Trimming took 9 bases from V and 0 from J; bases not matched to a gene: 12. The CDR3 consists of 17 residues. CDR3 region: CASGGLAGYSSYNEQFF. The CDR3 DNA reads TGTGCCAGTGGAGGGCTAGCGGGGTACAGCTCCTACAATGAGCAGTTCTTC.

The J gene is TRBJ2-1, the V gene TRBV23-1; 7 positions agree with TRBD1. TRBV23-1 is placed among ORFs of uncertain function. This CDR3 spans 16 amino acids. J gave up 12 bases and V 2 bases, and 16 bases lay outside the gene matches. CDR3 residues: CASSQTLDRLALVQFF. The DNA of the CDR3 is TGCGCCAGCAGTCAAACCCTGGACAGGCTGGCTTTGGTGCAGTTCTTC.

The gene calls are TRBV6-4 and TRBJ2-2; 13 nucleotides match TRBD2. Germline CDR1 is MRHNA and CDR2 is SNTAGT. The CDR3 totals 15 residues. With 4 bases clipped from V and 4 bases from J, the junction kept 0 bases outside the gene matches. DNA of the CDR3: TGTGCCAGCAGTGGGACTAGCGGGAGCACCGGGGAGCTGTTTTTT. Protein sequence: CASSGTSGSTGELFF.

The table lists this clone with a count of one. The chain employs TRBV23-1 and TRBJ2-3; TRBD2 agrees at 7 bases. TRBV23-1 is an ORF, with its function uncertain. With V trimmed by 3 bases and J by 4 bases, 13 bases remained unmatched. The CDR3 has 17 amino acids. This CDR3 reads CASSHYRDYGTPDTQYF. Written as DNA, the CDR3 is TGCGCCAGCAGTCATTACCGGGACTACGGTACCCCAGATACGCAGTATTTT.

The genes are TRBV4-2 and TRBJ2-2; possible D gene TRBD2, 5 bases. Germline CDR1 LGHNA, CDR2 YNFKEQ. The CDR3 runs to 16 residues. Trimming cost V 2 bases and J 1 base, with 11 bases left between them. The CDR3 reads CASSQPSGWNTGELFF. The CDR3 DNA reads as TGTGCCAGCAGCCAACCAAGCGGTTGGAACACCGGGGAGCTGTTTTTT.

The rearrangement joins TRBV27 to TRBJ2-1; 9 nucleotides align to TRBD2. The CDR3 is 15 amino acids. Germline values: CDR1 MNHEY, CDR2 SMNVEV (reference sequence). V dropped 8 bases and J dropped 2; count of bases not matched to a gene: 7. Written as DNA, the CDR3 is TGTGCCAGCCTCCTGAGCGGGAGGACCTACAATGAGCAGTTCTTC. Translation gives CASLLSGRTYNEQFF.

CDR3 residues: CSVLAGGGTDTQYF. The CDR3 coding sequence is TGCAGCGTTCTAGCGGGAGGGGGCACAGATACGCAGTATTTT. This chain links TRBV29-1 with TRBJ2-3; 12 bases are shared with TRBD2. Trimming at V came to 5 bases and at J to 1 base, leaving 1 base not matched to a gene. The CDR3 is 14 amino acids. The germline V gene has CDR1 SQVTM and CDR2 ANQGSEA.

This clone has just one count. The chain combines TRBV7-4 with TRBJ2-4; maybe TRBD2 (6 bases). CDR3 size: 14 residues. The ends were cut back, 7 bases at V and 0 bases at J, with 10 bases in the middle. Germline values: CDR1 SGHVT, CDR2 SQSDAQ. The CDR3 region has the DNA TGTGCCAGCATGGGGAGGTTAGCCAAAAACATTCAGTACTTC. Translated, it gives CASMGRLAKNIQYF.

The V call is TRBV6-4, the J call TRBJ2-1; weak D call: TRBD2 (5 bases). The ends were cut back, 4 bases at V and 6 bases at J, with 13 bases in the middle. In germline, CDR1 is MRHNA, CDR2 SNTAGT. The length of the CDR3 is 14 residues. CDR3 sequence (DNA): TGTGCCAGCAGTGCGGAGGCGGCAGGCAATGAGCAGTTCTTC. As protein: CASSAEAAGNEQFF.

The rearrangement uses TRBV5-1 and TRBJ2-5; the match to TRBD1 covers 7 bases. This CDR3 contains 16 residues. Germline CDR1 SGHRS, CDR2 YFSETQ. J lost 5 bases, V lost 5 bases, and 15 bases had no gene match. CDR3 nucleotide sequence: TGCGCCAGCAGTTATTACGATACAGGGGTTGGGGAGACCCAGTACTTC. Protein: CASSYYDTGVGETQYF.

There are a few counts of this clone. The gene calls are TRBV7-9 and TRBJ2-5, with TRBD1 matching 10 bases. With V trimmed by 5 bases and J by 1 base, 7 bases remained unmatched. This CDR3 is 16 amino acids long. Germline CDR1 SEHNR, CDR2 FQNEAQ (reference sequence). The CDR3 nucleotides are TGTGCCAGCAGCAAGACAGGGGGCTTCCTCCAAGAGACCCAGTACTTC. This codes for CASSKTGGFLQETQYF. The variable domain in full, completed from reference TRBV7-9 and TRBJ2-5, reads DTGVSQNPRHKITKRGQNVTFRCDPISEHNRLYWYRQTLGQGPEFLTYFQNEAQLEKSRLLSDRFSAERPKGSFSTLEIQRTEQGDSAMYLCASSKTGGFLQETQYFGPGTRLLVL.

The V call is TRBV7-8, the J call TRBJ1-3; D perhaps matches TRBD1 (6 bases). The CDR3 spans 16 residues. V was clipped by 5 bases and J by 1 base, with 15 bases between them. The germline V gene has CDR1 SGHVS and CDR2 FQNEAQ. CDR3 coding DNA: TGTGCCAGCAGCCCGAGGACAGTACGGTCTGGAAACACCATATATTTT. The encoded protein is CASSPRTVRSGNTIYF.

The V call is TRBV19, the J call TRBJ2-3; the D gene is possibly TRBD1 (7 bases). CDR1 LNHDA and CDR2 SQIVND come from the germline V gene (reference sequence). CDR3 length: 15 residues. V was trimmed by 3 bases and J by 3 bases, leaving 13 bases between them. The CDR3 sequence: CASSIQTGRTDTQYF. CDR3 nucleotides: TGTGCCAGTAGTATCCAGACAGGGAGGACAGATACGCAGTATTTT.

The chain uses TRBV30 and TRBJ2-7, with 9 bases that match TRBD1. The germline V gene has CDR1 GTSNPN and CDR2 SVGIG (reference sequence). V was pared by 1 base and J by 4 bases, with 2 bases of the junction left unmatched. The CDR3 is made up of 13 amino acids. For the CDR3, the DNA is TGTGCCTGGAGTGGAGGGACAGGGTACGAGCAGTACTTC. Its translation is CAWSGGTGYEQYF.

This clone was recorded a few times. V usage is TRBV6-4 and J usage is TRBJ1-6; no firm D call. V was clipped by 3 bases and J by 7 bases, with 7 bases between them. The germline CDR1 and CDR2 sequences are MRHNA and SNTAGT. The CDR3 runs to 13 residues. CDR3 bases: TGTGCCAGCAGTGAACAGAAGAATTCACCCCTCCACTTT. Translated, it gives CASSEQKNSPLHF.

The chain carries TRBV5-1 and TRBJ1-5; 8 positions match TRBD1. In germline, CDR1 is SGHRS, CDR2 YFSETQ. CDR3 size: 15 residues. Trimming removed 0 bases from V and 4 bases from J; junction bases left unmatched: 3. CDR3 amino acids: CASSLDDRGNQPQHF. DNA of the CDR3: TGCGCCAGCAGCTTGGATGACAGGGGAAATCAGCCCCAGCATTTT.

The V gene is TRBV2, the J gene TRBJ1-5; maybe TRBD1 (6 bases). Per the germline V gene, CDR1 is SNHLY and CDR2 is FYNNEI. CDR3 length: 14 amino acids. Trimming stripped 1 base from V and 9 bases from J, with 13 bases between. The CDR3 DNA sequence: TGTGCCAGCAGTGAAGGACAGGCCTATCGGCCCCAGCATTTT. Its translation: CASSEGQAYRPQHF.

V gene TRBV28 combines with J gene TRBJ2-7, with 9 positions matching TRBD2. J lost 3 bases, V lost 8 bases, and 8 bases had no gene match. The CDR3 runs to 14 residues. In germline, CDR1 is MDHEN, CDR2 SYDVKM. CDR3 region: CASALVAGDYEQYF. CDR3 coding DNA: TGTGCCAGCGCACTAGTAGCGGGAGACTACGAGCAGTACTTC.

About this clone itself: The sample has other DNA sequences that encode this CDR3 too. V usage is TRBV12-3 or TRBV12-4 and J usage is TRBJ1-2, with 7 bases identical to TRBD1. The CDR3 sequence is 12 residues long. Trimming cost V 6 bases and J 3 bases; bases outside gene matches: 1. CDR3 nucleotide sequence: TGTGCCAGCAGCGGGACAGACTATGGCTACACCTTC. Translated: CASSGTDYGYTF.

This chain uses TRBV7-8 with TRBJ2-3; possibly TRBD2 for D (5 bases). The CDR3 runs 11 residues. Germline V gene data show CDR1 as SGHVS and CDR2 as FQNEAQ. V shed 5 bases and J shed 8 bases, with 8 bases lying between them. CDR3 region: CASSPAGTQYF. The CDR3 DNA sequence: TGTGCCAGCAGCCCCGCGGGTACGCAGTATTTT.

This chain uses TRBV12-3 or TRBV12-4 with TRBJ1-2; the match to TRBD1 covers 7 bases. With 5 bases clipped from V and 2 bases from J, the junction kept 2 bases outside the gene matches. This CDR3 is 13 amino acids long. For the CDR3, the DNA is TGTGCCAGCAGTCTACAGGGGAACTATGGCTACACCTTC. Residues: CASSLQGNYGYTF.

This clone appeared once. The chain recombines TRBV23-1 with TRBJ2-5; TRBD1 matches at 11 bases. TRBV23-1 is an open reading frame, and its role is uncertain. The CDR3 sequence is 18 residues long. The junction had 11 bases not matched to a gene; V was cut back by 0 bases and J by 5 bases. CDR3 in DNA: TGCGCCAGCAGTCAATCCCTAGCTTCGGACAGGGGGCTTGAGACCCAGTACTTC. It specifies CASSQSLASDRGLETQYF.

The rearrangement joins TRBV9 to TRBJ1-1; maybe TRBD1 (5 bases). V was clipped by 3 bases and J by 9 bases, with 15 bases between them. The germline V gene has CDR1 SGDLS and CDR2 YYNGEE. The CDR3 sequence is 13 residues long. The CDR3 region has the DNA TGTGCCAGCAGCGCCAAGACAGAGAGTAAAGCTTTCTTT. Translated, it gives CASSAKTESKAFF.

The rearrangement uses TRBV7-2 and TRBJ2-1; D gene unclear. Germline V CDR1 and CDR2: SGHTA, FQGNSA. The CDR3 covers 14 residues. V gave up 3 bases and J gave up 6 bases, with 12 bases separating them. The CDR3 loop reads CASSFISRSNEQFF. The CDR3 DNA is TGTGCCAGCAGCTTCATCTCGAGGAGCAATGAGCAGTTCTTC.